Listed below are T cell receptor beta chains from one sample, sequenced in a study of read filtering for tumor transcriptome and immune sequencing. Using its own MiXCR run on the reads, TCRdb lists one record per CDR3 protein. Of 75,000 to 95,000 distinct CDR3 sequences listed, around an eighth are singletons. Sequencing was carried out using a population of CD138-negative cells sorted from bone marrow. All receptors derive from a donor over 35 with multiple myeloma. The CDR3 runs from the conserved cysteine through the conserved F or W. D genes are given only for firm matches. Clone size is given for some rows only: seen once, a few or many times, or a class if the clone is expanded.

V gene,D gene,clone size,J gene,CDR3 protein,CDR3 DNA
TRBV9,TRBD2,-,TRBJ2-2,CASSVGTSDTGELFF,TGTGCCAGCAGCGTAGGGACTAGCGACACCGGGGAGCTGTTTTTT
TRBV19,-,-,TRBJ2-6,CASTSTGPGANVLAF,TGTGCCAGTACCTCAACGGGGCCTGGGGCCAACGTCCTGGCTTTC
TRBV6-2/TRBV6-3,TRBD2,many,TRBJ2-1,CASSYPGLAGGSSYNEQFF,TGTGCCAGCAGTTACCCGGGACTAGCGGGAGGGAGCTCCTACAATGAGCAGTTCTTC
TRBV21-1,-,many,TRBJ2-2,CASSKVPGQGAREAGELFF,TGTGCCAGCAGCAAAGTACCGGGACAGGGGGCGCGAGAGGCCGGGGAGCTGTTTTTT
TRBV5-5,-,-,TRBJ2-5,CASSLGTITQYF,TGTGCCAGCAGCTTGGGGACCATTACCCAGTACTTC
TRBV28,-,many,TRBJ2-7,CASSPSTPSYEQYF,TGTGCCAGCAGTCCCTCCACTCCCTCCTACGAGCAGTACTTC
TRBV7-3,TRBD2,many,TRBJ2-3,CASSSGLAGGADTQYF,TGTGCCAGCAGCTCCGGACTAGCGGGAGGAGCAGATACGCAGTATTTT
TRBV7-9,-,few,TRBJ2-1,CASSSSGTYNERFF,TGTGCCAGCAGCTCCTCCGGGACTTACAATGAGCGGTTCTTC
TRBV7-2,TRBD2,many,TRBJ2-7,CASSLALSVAGYYWEQYF,TGTGCCAGCAGCTTAGCGCTAAGTGTAGCGGGGTACTACTGGGAGCAGTACTTC
TRBV3-1,-,-,TRBJ1-5,CAGSLGSSQPQHF,TGTGCCGGCAGCCTTGGAAGCAGTCAGCCCCAGCATTTT
TRBV6-5,-,many,TRBJ2-7,CASSYRRGSYEQYF,TGTGCCAGCAGTTACCGCAGAGGATCCTACGAGCAGTACTTC
TRBV7-9,-,many,TRBJ2-1,CASSTPPGSLDEQFF,TGTGCCAGCAGCACACCCCCCGGGTCGCTCGATGAGCAGTTCTTC
TRBV3-1,-,many,TRBJ2-7,CASSQDRLAGQYF,TGTGCCAGCAGCCAAGATAGGCTAGCCGGGCAGTACTTC
TRBV29-1,-,many,TRBJ2-7,CSVKGLGEQYF,TGCAGCGTTAAAGGGTTGGGCGAGCAGTACTTC
TRBV20-1,TRBD1,many,TRBJ1-1,CSAWDRVGEAFF,TGCAGTGCTTGGGACAGGGTTGGTGAAGCTTTCTTT
TRBV9,TRBD1,many,TRBJ2-1,CASSVAGRGIYNEQFF,TGTGCCAGCAGCGTAGCCGGCAGGGGGATCTACAATGAGCAGTTCTTC
TRBV5-1,-,many,TRBJ2-3,CASSPWGSGTSTDTQYF,TGCGCCAGCAGCCCCTGGGGGAGCGGAACTAGCACAGATACGCAGTATTTT
TRBV5-8,TRBD1,many,TRBJ1-5,CASSSGQGSNQPQHF,TGTGCCAGCAGTTCCGGACAGGGAAGCAATCAGCCCCAGCATTTT
TRBV5-1,-,once,TRBJ2-3,CAGSLVRGSGSDTQYF,TGCGCCGGCAGCTTGGTGCGTGGGAGTGGGTCAGATACGCAGTATTTT
TRBV20-1,TRBD2,few,TRBJ2-3,CSGEPGLAADTQYF,TGCAGTGGTGAACCGGGACTAGCGGCAGATACGCAGTATTTT
TRBV5-6,-,many,TRBJ2-2,CASSTHLGSGLGTGELFF,TGTGCCAGCAGCACACACCTCGGTAGCGGCCTAGGGACCGGGGAGCTGTTTTTT
TRBV7-9,TRBD2,many,TRBJ2-1,CASSLEAGVGHEQFF,TGTGCCAGCAGCTTAGAGGCGGGAGTAGGGCATGAGCAGTTCTTC